This TCR beta chain emerged from a study of blood T cell repertoires in COVID-19. As for this clone: This specimen includes other DNA sequences encoding the same CDR3.

Germline V gives CDR1 LNHDA, CDR2 SQIVND (reference sequence). CDR3 length equals 12 residues. Trimming left V 2 bases short and J 5 bases short, with 7 bases between. Clones were read by immunoSEQ multiplex PCR, and TCRdb kept only the in-frame ones, dropping some. The sample includes about 93,000 clones, around 90% of them seen just once. The sample consisted of peripheral blood. The receptor was derived from a human donor with active COVID-19. The donor label of this sample is uncertain. The V and J genes are TRBV19 and TRBJ2-7; possible D gene TRBD2, 5 bases. The CDR3 nucleotides read TGTGCCAGTAGTATACCCGGGAACGAGCAGTACTTC. Amino acids: CASSIPGNEQYF.